The next 21 T cell receptor beta chains were all read from a single sample in a study of cytomegalovirus exposure and HLA in healthy donors. Repertoires were generated with immunoSEQ multiplex PCR, while TCRdb's copy carries only in-frame clones and drops some. Of 100,000 to 150,000 clones in the sample, roughly 95% are singletons; the top ten hold 1.7%. The source material was PBMCs. The receptors originated from a young man in good health and CMV-seronegative.

The rearrangement uses TRBV28 and TRBJ2-7, with 7 bases aligning to TRBD2. The CDR3 covers 13 residues. After removal of 4 bases from V and 2 bases from J, the junction contained 2 bases not matched to a gene. Germline lookup yields CDR1 MDHEN and CDR2 SYDVKM. The CDR3 sequence is CASSSSGAYEQYF. The CDR3 nucleotides read TGTGCCAGCAGTTCGAGCGGGGCCTACGAGCAGTACTTC.

A single count supports this clone. The rearrangement links TRBV27 to TRBJ2-7, with a weak D call TRBD2 (6 bases). This CDR3 contains 15 residues. V dropped 3 bases and J dropped 2 bases, with 14 bases sitting between them. CDR1 is MNHEY, CDR2 SMNVEV, per germline (reference sequence). The CDR3 sequence is CASSFSAGSPYEQYF. The CDR3 DNA follows: TGTGCCAGCAGTTTCTCCGCGGGAAGCCCCTACGAGCAGTACTTC.

This chain uses TRBV28 with TRBJ1-1; TRBD1 might be the D (6 bases). The CDR3 has 13 residues. Germline V gene data show CDR1 as MDHEN and CDR2 as SYDVKM. V lost 10 bases and J lost 0, with 12 bases in between. In DNA, the CDR3 is TGTGCCACAGCGGACAGTCTGAACACTGAAGCTTTCTTT. This translates into CATADSLNTEAFF.

The chain is built from TRBV7-8 and TRBJ1-1, with D perhaps TRBD1 (5 bases). Germline CDR1 reads SGHVS; CDR2 reads FQNEAQ. V lost 4 bases and J 1 base, leaving 7 bases between the germline ends. The CDR3 has 13 amino acids. The chain's CDR3 is CASSSQGNTEAFF. For the CDR3, the DNA is TGTGCCAGCAGCTCGCAGGGGAACACTGAAGCTTTCTTT.

The chain has TRBV28 and TRBJ1-2; 7 bases agree with TRBD1. Germline V gene data show CDR1 as MDHEN and CDR2 as SYDVKM. This CDR3 region has 15 residues. The trim removed 6 bases at V and 3 bases at J, leaving 10 bases unmatched. The CDR3 is CASRKQGKRDYGYTF. In DNA form, the CDR3 reads TGTGCCAGCAGGAAACAGGGGAAGAGGGACTATGGCTACACCTTC.

The gene calls are TRBV28 and TRBJ2-1, with 10 bases aligning to TRBD2. The CDR3 consists of 16 residues. In germline, CDR1 is MDHEN, CDR2 SYDVKM. With V trimmed by 3 bases and J by 9 bases, 11 bases remained unmatched. Here the CDR3 reads CASSLELAGMQSEQFF. DNA for the CDR3: TGTGCCAGCAGTTTGGAACTAGCGGGAATGCAATCTGAGCAGTTCTTC.

This chain uses TRBV30 with TRBJ2-3; TRBD2 aligns across 12 bases. The V gene end was trimmed by 3 bases and the J gene end by 5 bases; junction bases not matched to a gene: 9. The CDR3 runs to 16 residues. Germline CDR1 and CDR2: GTSNPN and SVGIG (reference sequence). The chain's CDR3 is CAWSRTSGDSGDTQYF. The DNA of the CDR3 is TGTGCCTGGAGCCGGACTAGCGGGGACAGCGGAGATACGCAGTATTTT.

This clone was seen a single time. J is TRBJ2-1 and V is TRBV5-1; D is unclear. The CDR3 is 16 amino acids. Germline CDR1 is SGHRS and CDR2 is YFSETQ. V was shortened by 0 bases and J by 0 bases, with 10 bases between the two germline ends. The CDR3 nucleotides are TGCGCCAGCAGCTTGGATGGCTTAACCTCCTACAATGAGCAGTTCTTC. This encodes CASSLDGLTSYNEQFF.

To note about this clone: The same CDR3 can be traced to other DNA sequences in this sample. This chain links TRBV4-2 with TRBJ1-4; maybe TRBD1 (6 bases). The V end was cut by 3 bases, the J end by 0 bases, with 8 bases between. The CDR3 is made up of 15 amino acids. The germline CDR1 and CDR2 sequences are LGHNA and YNFKEQ. The CDR3 region is CASSQGAATNEKLFF. CDR3 sequence (DNA): TGTGCCAGCAGCCAGGGGGCGGCAACTAATGAAAAACTGTTTTTT.

This chain joins TRBV18 and TRBJ2-3; no firm D call. The germline V gene has CDR1 KGHSH and CDR2 LQKENI. The V end lost 6 bases, the J end lost 6 bases, and 13 bases lay between the germline ends. This CDR3 has 13 residues. CDR3 residues: CASSPYIGDTQYF. The CDR3 DNA follows: TGTGCCAGCTCCCCATACATCGGGGATACGCAGTATTTT.

The chain combines TRBV9 with TRBJ2-5; 7 nucleotides agree with TRBD1. This CDR3 has 14 amino acids. Trimming cost V 4 bases and J 2 bases; bases outside gene matches: 5. CDR1 is SGDLS and CDR2 is YYNGEE in the germline V gene. CDR3 loop: CASSTGTEQETQYF. The DNA for the CDR3 is TGTGCCAGCAGCACCGGGACAGAACAAGAGACCCAGTACTTC.

J is TRBJ2-1 and V is TRBV7-9, with D hard to call. There are 11 residues in the CDR3. V lost 5 bases, J lost 4 bases, and 3 bases lay in between. Germline V gene sequence: CDR1 SEHNR, CDR2 FQNEAQ (reference sequence). The CDR3 region has the DNA TGTGCCAGCAGCCCGTACAATGAGCAGTTCTTC. Amino acid sequence: CASSPYNEQFF.

The chain is built from TRBV15 and TRBJ2-2, with unresolved D. The CDR3 loop spans 13 amino acids. V was cut by 0 bases and J by 9 bases, with 8 bases left in between. The germline gives CDR1 LNHNV, CDR2 YYDKDF (reference sequence). The DNA for the CDR3 is TGTGCCACCAGCAGAGATATGGGCAGGGAGCTGTTTTTT. It encodes CATSRDMGRELFF. The full variable domain, its missing parts supplied by reference TRBV15 and TRBJ2-2, is DAMVIQNPRYQVTQFGKPVTLSCSQTLNHNVMYWYQQKSSQAPKLLFHYYDKDFNNEADTPDNFQSRRPNTSFCFLDIRSPGLGDTAMYLCATSRDMGRELFFGEGSRLTVL.

This rearrangement joins TRBV13 to TRBJ2-2; 7 bases match TRBD1. V was clipped by 2 bases and J by 6 bases; unmatched bases: 6. CDR1 and CDR2 (germline): PRHDT, FYEKMQ (reference sequence). This CDR3 has 15 amino acids. This CDR3 reads CASSLKTGRPGELFF. Here the CDR3 DNA reads TGTGCCAGCAGCTTAAAGACAGGGCGTCCCGGGGAGCTGTTTTTT.

This chain links TRBV19 with TRBJ2-7; D remains unclear. V was cut by 0 bases and J by 1 base, with 13 bases left in between. Germline loops: CDR1 LNHDA, CDR2 SQIVND (reference sequence). CDR3 length: 16 residues. CDR3 in DNA: TGTGCCAGTAGTATAGAAGTGGGCAGGTTATCCTACGAGCAGTACTTC. Protein sequence: CASSIEVGRLSYEQYF. The full variable domain, completed using reference TRBV19 and TRBJ2-7, is DGGITQSPKYLFRKEGQNVTLSCEQNLNHDAMYWYRQDPGQGLRLIYYSQIVNDFQKGDIAEGYSVSREKKESFPLTVTSAQKNPTAFYLCASSIEVGRLSYEQYFGPGTRLTVT.

The rearrangement joins TRBV30 to TRBJ2-7; TRBD1 matches at 8 bases. Per germline, CDR1 GTSNPN and CDR2 SVGIG (reference sequence). This CDR3 has 13 residues. The junction had 11 bases not matched to a gene; V was cut back by 7 bases and J by 6 bases. The CDR3 sequence is CASCVGQGTEQYF. The CDR3 coding sequence is TGTGCCTCATGCGTCGGACAGGGCACCGAGCAGTACTTC.

The V and J genes are TRBV5-5 and TRBJ2-1; 8 positions agree with TRBD2. Germline values: CDR1 SGHKS, CDR2 YYEKEE (reference sequence). V was pared by 0 bases and J by 3 bases, with 8 bases of the junction left unmatched. This CDR3 is built from 17 residues. CDR3 in amino acids: CASSLEPSGSLYNEQFF. CDR3 nucleotides: TGTGCCAGCAGCTTGGAACCCAGCGGGAGCCTCTACAATGAGCAGTTCTTC.

The V gene is TRBV15, the J gene TRBJ2-1; the match to TRBD2 covers 13 bases. Germline assignment: CDR1 LNHNV and CDR2 YYDKDF (reference sequence). With V trimmed by 5 bases and J by 7 bases, 14 bases remained unmatched. The CDR3 extends over 18 amino acids. CDR3 protein: CATSGGLAGLSPLNEQFF. The CDR3 DNA reads as TGTGCCACCAGCGGGGGACTAGCGGGGTTGAGCCCTCTTAATGAGCAGTTCTTC.

This chain uses TRBV27 with TRBJ2-1; TRBD1 is a possible D gene (5 bases). Deletions cut 4 bases from V and 6 bases from J, with 10 bases between. Germline CDR1 is MNHEY and CDR2 is SMNVEV (reference sequence). The CDR3 runs 13 residues. The CDR3 sequence is CASSWGDINEQFF. CDR3 DNA sequence: TGTGCCAGCAGTTGGGGCGACATCAATGAGCAGTTCTTC.

The chain employs TRBV7-6 and TRBJ2-3; no definite D call. Trimming left V 1 base short and J 1 base short, with 9 bases between. Germline loops: CDR1 SGHVS, CDR2 FNYEAQ. The CDR3 covers 15 residues. This chain's CDR3 is CASSLDLAGTDTQYF. CDR3 DNA: TGTGCCAGCAGCTTAGACCTGGCGGGCACAGATACGCAGTATTTT.

This rearrangement joins TRBV11-3 to TRBJ2-7; D gene unclear. V lost 6 bases and J lost 5, with 11 bases in between. The germline CDR1 and CDR2 sequences are SGHNT and YENEEA. The CDR3 extends over 12 amino acids. The CDR3 loop is CASSPTSDEQYF. CDR3 nucleotides: TGTGCCAGCAGTCCCACTTCGGACGAGCAGTACTTC.